The clone carrying this T cell receptor beta chain was seen ten or more times. Antigen: not known. This record comes from a study of read filtering for tumor transcriptome and immune sequencing. Whole-study context: TCR-mapped reads were about 3.5 to 11 million with IR-seq versus roughly 75 to 1,400 with RNA-seq.

Molecular barcoded adaptors covering alpha/delta and beta/gamma chains were used on around 400 ng RNA. Each CDR3 protein gets one entry after TCRdb re-called the reads with MiXCR. This table holds 35,000 to 40,000 distinct CDR3 sequences, roughly 13% found once. Points from the study as a whole: Even smaller IR-seq throughput identified most shared clonotypes. Sorted CD138-negative bone marrow cells were not purified T cells.

There are 12 residues in the CDR3. The J segment lost 6 bases and the V segment lost 7 bases, leaving 7 bases of the junction unmatched. Germline CDR1 reads SQVTM; CDR2 reads ANQGSEA. The sequencing input was a population of CD138-negative cells sorted from bone marrow. The TCR comes from a donor at least 40 years old with multiple myeloma. This chain uses TRBV29-1 with TRBJ2-7; TRBD2 aligns across 9 bases. This CDR3 reads CSAGTSNLEQYF. The CDR3 DNA follows: TGCAGCGCCGGGACTAGCAATCTCGAGCAGTACTTC.